A few counts support the clone carrying this T cell receptor (beta chain). The data were produced by immunoSEQ multiplex PCR, yet TCRdb's version contains in-frame clones alone and is incomplete. The sample carries 100,000 or so clones, 80% to 95% recorded once. The sample belongs to a study of siplizumab effects on memory and regulatory T cells. The CDR3 length is 14 residues. V was trimmed by 2 bases and J by 4 bases, leaving 11 bases between them. Per germline, CDR1 SGHTA and CDR2 FQGNSA. The specimen was CD4+ T cells sorted from blood. This clonotype was obtained from a human donor in good health. J is TRBJ1-1 and V is TRBV7-2, with a tentative D call TRBD1 (6 bases). The CDR3 spells CASSLRGGITEAFF. The DNA for the CDR3 is TGTGCCAGCAGCTTAAGAGGGGGGATCACTGAAGCTTTCTTT. The full variable domain, completed using reference TRBV7-2 and TRBJ1-1, is GAGVSQSPSNKVTEKGKDVELRCDPISGHTALYWYRQSLGQGLEFLIYFQGNSAPDKSGLPSDRFSAERTGGSVSTLTIQRTQQEDSAVYLCASSLRGGITEAFFGQGTRLTVV.